This T cell receptor (beta chain) was captured in a study of tissue T cells after allogeneic stem cell transplantation. Study outcomes and limitations: The patient cohort was small and clinically heterogeneous, with limited sampling depth.

On this clone itself: Its antigen is as yet unknown. Genes and germline come from the mouse. The CDR3 goes on 1 residue after the read ends, and that part is filled in from the germline J gene.

Time point denoted: mouse harvest day 7 after allogeneic transplant. The graft held 10^6 splenic CD5+ T cells and 10^7 T-cell-depleted bone marrow cells. This table comes from immunoSEQ multiplex PCR, and its TCRdb copy is limited to in-frame clones, with some not included. The table shows roughly 7,300 clones, with roughly half occurring only once. The V end lost 6 bases, the J end lost 1 base, and 7 bases lay between the germline ends. The CDR3 extends over 12 amino acids. Germline CDR1 reads FNHDT; CDR2 reads SITEND (reference sequence). Sequenced input: lymph node tissue. This sequence originates from a female BALB/c mouse given C57BL/6 T cells with graft-versus-host disease after an allogeneic hematopoietic cell transplant. The V call is TRBV19, the J call TRBJ1-1; D call uncertain. Here the CDR3 reads CASTVKNTEVFF. Incomplete CDR3 DNA: TGTGCCAGCACCGTCAAAAACACAGAAGTCTTC.